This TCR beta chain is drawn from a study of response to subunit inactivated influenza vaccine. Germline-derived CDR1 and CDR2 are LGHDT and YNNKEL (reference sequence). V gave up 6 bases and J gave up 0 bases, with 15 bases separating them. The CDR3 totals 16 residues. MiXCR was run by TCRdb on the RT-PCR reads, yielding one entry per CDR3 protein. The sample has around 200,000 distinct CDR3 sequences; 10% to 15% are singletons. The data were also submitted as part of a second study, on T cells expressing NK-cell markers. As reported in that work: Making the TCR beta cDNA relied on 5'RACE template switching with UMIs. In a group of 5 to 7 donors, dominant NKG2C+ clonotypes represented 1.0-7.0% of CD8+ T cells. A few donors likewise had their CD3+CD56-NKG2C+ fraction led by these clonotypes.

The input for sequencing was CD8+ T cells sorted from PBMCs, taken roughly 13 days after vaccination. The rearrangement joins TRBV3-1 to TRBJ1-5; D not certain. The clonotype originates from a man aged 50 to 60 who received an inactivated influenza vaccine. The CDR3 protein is CASSDGPAYSNQPQHF. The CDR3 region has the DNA TGTGCCAGCAGTGACGGCCCAGCATATAGCAATCAGCCCCAGCATTTT.